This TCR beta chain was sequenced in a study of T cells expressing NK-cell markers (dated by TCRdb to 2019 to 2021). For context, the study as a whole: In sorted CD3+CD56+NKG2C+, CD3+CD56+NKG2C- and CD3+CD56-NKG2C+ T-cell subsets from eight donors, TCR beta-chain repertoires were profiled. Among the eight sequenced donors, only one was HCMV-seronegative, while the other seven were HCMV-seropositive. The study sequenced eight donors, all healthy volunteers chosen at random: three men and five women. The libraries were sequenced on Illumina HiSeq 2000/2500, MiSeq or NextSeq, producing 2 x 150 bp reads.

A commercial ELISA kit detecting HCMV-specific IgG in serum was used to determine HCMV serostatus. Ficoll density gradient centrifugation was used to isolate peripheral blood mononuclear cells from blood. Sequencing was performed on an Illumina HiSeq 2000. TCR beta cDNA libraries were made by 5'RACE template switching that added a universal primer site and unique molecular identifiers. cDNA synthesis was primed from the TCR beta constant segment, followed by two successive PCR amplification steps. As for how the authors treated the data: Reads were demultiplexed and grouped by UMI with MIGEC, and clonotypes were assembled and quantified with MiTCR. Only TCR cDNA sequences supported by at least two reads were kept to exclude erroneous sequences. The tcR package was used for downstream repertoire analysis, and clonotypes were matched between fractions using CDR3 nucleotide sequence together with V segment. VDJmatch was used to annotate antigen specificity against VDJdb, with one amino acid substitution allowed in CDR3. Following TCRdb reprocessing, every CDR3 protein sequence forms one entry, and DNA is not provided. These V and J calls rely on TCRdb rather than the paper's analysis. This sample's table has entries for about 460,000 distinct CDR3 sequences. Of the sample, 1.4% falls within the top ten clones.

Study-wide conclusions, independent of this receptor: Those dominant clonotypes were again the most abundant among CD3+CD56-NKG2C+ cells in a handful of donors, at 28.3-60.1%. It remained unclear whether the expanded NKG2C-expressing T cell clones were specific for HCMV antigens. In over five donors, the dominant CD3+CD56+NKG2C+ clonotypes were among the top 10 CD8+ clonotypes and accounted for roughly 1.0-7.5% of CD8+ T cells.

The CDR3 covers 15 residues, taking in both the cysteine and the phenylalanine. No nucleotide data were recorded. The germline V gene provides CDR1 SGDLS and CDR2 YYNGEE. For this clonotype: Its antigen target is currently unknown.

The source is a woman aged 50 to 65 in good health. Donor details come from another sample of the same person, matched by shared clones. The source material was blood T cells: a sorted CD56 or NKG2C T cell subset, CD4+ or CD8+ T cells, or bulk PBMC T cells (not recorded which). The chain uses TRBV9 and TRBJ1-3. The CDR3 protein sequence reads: CASSPSSLSGNTIYF.